This T cell receptor (beta chain) comes out of a study of preoperative IRX-2 immunotherapy in early breast cancer. Treatment meaning: preoperative locoregional IRX-2 cytokine immunotherapy. Generated by immunoSEQ multiplex PCR, the TCRdb table keeps only in-frame clones and is missing some. The data hold about 42,000 clones, with approximately 80% observed a single time. This CDR3 is built from 13 residues. V shed 7 bases and J 4 bases; nucleotides not matched to a gene: 6. CDR1 is MNHGY and CDR2 is SAAAGT in the germline V gene. The origin of this receptor is a human donor with breast cancer. The gene calls are TRBV6-8 and TRBJ1-2; 7 positions agree with TRBD1. The sample here was tumor tissue, taken after IRX-2 immunotherapy. The CDR3 region has the DNA TGTGCCAGCATAGGGGGCGGGGTCTATGGCTACACCTTC. It translates to CASIGGGVYGYTF.